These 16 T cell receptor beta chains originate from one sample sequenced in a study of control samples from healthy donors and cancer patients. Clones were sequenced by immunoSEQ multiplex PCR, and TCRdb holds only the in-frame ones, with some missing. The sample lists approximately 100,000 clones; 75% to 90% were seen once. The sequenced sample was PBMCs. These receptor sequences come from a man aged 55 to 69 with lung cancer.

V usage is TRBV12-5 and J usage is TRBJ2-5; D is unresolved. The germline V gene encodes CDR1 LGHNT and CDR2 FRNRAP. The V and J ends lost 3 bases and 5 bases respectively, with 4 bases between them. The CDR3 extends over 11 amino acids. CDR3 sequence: CASGFSETQYF. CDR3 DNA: TGTGCTAGTGGTTTTTCCGAGACCCAGTACTTC.

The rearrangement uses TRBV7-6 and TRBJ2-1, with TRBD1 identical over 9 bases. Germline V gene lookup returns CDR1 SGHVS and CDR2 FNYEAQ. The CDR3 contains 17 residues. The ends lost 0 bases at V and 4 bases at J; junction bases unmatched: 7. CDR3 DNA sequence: TGTGCCAGCAGCTTAGCGGTGACAGGGGGGCAATACAATGAGCAGTTCTTC. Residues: CASSLAVTGGQYNEQFF.

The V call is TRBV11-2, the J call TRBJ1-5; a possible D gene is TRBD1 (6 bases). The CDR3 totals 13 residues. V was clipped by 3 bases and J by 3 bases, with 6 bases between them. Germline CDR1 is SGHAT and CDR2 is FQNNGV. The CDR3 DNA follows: TGTGCCAGCAGCTTGGGACACAATCAGCCCCAGCATTTT. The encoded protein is CASSLGHNQPQHF. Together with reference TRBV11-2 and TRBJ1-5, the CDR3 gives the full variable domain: EAGVAQSPRYKIIEKRQSVAFWCNPISGHATLYWYQQILGQGPKLLIQFQNNGVVDDSQLPKDRFSAERLKGVDSTLKIQPAKLEDSAVYLCASSLGHNQPQHFGDGTRLSIL.

CDR3 residues: CASSLVLNQPQHF. The CDR3 DNA sequence: TGTGCCAGCAGTTTAGTCCTTAATCAGCCCCAGCATTTT. V is TRBV12-3 or TRBV12-4 and J is TRBJ1-5; D unclear. The CDR3 consists of 13 residues. Trimming removed 1 base from V and 4 bases from J, with 5 bases in between.

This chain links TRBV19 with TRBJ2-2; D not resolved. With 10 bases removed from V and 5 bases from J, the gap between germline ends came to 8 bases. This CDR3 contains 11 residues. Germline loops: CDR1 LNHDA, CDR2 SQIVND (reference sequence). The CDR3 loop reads CATRWTGELFF. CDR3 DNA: TGTGCCACCCGGTGGACCGGGGAGCTGTTTTTT.

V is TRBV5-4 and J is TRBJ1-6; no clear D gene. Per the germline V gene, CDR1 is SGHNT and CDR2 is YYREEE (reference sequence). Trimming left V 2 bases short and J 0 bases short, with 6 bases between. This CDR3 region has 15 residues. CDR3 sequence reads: CASSFGYSYNSPLHF. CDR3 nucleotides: TGTGCCAGCAGCTTTGGTTACTCCTATAATTCACCCCTCCACTTT.

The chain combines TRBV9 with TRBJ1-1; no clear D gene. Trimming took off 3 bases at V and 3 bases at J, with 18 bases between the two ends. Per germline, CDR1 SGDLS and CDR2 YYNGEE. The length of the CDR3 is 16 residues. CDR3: CASSDPPQAGDTEAFF. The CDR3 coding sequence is TGTGCCAGCAGCGACCCCCCACAAGCCGGGGACACTGAAGCTTTCTTT.

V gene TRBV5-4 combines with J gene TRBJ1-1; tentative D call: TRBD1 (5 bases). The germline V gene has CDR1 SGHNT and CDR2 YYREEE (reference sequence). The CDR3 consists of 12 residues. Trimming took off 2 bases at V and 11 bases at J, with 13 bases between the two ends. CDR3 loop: CASSFSGSSAFF. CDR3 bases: TGTGCCAGCAGCTTCTCAGGGAGTAGTGCTTTCTTT.

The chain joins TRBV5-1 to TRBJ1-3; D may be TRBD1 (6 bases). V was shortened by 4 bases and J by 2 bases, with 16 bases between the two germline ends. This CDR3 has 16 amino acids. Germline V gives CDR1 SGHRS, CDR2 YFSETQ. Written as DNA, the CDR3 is TGCGCCAGCAGCGGATCGACAGGAGATGCTGGAAACACCATATATTTT. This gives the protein CASSGSTGDAGNTIYF.

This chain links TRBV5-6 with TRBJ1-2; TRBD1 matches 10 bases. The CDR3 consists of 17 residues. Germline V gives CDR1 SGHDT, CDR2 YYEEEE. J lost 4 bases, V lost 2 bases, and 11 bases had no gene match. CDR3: CASSLATGTGVFYGYTF. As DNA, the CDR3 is TGTGCCAGCAGCTTAGCCACCGGGACAGGGGTTTTCTATGGCTACACCTTC. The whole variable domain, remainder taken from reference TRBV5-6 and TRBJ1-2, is DAGVTQSPTHLIKTRGQQVTLRCSPKSGHDTVSWYQQALGQGPQFIFQYYEEEERQRGNFPDRFSGHQFPNYSSELNVNALLLGDSALYLCASSLATGTGVFYGYTFGSGTRLTVV.

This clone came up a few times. The CDR3 region is CASSRWDLMNTEAFF. The CDR3 nucleotides are TGTGCCAGCAGCCGATGGGACCTCATGAACACTGAAGCTTTCTTT. This rearrangement joins TRBV5-6 to TRBJ1-1, with D possibly matching TRBD1 (5 bases). V shed 4 bases and J shed 0 bases, with 13 bases lying between them. The CDR3 runs 15 residues. Germline assignment: CDR1 SGHDT and CDR2 YYEEEE.

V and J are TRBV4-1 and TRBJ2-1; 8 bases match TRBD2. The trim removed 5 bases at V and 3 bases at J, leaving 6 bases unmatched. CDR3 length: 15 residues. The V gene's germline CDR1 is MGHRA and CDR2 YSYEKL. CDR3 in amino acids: CASSSAREGYNEQFF. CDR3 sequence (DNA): TGCGCCAGCAGCTCCGCCCGGGAGGGCTACAATGAGCAGTTCTTC.

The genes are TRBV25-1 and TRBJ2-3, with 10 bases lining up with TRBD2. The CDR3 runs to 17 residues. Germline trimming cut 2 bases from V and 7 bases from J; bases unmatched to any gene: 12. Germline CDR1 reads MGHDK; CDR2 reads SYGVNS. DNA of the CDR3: TGTGCCAGCAGTGAAAGGTTCTTGAGCGGGGGGGCCAATACGCAGTATTTT. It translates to CASSERFLSGGANTQYF.

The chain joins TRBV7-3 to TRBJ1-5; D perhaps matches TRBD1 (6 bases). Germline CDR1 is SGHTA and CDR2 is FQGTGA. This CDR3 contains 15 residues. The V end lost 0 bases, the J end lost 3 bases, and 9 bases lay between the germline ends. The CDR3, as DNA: TGTGCCAGCAGCTTAACCCGACAGGACAATCAGCCCCAGCATTTT. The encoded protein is CASSLTRQDNQPQHF.

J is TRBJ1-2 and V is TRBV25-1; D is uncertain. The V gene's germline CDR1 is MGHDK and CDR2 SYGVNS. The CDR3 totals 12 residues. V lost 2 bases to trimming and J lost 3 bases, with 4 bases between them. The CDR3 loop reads CASSEVYYGYTF. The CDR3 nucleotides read TGTGCCAGCAGTGAAGTCTACTATGGCTACACCTTC.

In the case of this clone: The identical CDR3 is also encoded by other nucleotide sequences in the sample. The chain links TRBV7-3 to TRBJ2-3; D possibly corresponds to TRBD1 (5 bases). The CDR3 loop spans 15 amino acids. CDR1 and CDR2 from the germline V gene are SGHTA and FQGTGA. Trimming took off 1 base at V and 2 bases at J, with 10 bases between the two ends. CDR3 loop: CASSLRGSYTDTQYF. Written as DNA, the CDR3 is TGTGCCAGCAGCTTAAGGGGCAGTTACACAGATACGCAGTATTTT.